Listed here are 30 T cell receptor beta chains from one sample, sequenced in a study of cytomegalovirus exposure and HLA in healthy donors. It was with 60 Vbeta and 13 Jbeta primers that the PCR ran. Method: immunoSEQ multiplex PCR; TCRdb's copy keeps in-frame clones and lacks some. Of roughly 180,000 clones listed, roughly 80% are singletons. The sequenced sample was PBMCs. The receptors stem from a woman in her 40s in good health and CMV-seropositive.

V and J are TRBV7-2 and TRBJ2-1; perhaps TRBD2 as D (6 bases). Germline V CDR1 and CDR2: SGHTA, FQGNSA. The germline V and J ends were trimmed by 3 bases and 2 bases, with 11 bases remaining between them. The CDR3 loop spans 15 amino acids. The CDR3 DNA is TGTGCCAGCAGCTTGACTAGTATCCCCTACAATGAGCAGTTCTTC. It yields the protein CASSLTSIPYNEQFF.

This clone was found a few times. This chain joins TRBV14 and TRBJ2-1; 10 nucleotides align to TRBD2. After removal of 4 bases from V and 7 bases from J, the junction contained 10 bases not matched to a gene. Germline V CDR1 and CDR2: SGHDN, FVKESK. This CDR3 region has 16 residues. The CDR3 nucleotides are TGTGCCAGCAGCCGGACTAGCGGACCTTACGGGAATGAGCAGTTCTTC. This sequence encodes CASSRTSGPYGNEQFF.

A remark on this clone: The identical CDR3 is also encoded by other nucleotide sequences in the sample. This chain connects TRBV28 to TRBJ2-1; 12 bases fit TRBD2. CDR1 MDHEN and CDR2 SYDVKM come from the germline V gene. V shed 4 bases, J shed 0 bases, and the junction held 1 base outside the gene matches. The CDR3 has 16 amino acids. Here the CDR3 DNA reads TGTGCCAGCAGTTCGACTAGCGGGGGCTCCTACAATGAGCAGTTCTTC. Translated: CASSSTSGGSYNEQFF. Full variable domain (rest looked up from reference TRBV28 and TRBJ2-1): DVKVTQSSRYLVKRTGEKVFLECVQDMDHENMFWYRQDPGLGLRLIYFSYDVKMKEKGDIPEGYSVSREKKERFSLILESASTNQTSMYLCASSSTSGGSYNEQFFGPGTRLTVL.

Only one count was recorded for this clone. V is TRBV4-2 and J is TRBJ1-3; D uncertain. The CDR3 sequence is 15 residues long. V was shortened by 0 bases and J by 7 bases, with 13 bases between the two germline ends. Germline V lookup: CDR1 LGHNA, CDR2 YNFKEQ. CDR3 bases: TGTGCCAGCAGCCAAGAACCCACCTCCAGTAACACCATATATTTT. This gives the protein CASSQEPTSSNTIYF.

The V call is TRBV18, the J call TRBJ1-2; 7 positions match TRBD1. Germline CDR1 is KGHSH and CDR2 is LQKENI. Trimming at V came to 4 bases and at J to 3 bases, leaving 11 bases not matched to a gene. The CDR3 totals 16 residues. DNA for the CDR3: TGTGCCAGCTCACTAACGTCCTCCGGGACAGACTATGGCTACACCTTC. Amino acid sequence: CASSLTSSGTDYGYTF.

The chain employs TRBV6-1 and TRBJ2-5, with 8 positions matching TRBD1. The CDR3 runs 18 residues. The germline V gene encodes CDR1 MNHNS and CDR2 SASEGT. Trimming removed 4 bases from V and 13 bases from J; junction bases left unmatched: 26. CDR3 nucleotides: TGTGCCAGCAGTGTTCAGGGGGCAGTTGAGGGGGCGCTTTCGATTCGGTACTTC. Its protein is CASSVQGAVEGALSIRYF.

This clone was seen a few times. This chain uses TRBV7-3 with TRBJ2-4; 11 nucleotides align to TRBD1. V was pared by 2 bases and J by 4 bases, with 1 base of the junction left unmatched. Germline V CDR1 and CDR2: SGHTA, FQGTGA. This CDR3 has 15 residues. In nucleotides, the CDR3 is TGTGCCAGCAGCTTAGGACAGGGGGCTAAAAACATTCAGTACTTC. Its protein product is CASSLGQGAKNIQYF.

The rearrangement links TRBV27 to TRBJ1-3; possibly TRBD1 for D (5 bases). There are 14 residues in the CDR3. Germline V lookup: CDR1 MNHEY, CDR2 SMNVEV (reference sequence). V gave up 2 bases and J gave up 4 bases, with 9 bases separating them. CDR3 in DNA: TGTGCCAGCAGTTTAAGCAGGGTCGGAAACACCATATATTTT. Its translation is CASSLSRVGNTIYF.

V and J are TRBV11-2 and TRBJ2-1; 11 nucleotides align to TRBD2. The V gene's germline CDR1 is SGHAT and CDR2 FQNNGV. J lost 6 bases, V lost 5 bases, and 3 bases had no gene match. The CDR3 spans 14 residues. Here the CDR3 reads CASSTTSGSNEQFF. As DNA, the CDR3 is TGTGCCAGCAGCACCACTAGCGGGAGCAATGAGCAGTTCTTC.

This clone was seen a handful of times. CDR3 sequence reads: CASSLGTSGRLEQFF. In DNA, the CDR3 is TGTGCCAGCAGCTTAGGGACTAGCGGGAGGTTGGAGCAGTTCTTC. The rearrangement links TRBV7-9 to TRBJ2-1, with 14 nucleotides matching TRBD2. Germline CDR1 reads SEHNR; CDR2 reads FQNEAQ (reference sequence). Germline trimming cut 1 base from V and 10 bases from J; bases unmatched to any gene: 3. The length of the CDR3 is 15 residues.

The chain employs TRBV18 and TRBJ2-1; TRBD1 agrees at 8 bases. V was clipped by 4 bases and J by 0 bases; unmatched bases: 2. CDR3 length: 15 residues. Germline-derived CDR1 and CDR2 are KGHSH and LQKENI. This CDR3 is CASSRDRSSYNEQFF. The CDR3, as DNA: TGTGCCAGCTCACGGGACAGGTCCTCCTACAATGAGCAGTTCTTC.

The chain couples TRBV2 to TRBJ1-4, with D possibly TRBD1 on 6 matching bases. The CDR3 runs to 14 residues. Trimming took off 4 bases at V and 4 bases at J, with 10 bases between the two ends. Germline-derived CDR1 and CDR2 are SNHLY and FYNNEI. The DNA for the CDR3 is TGTGCCAGCAGTGGGACAGTCCTTAATGAAAAACTGTTTTTT. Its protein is CASSGTVLNEKLFF.

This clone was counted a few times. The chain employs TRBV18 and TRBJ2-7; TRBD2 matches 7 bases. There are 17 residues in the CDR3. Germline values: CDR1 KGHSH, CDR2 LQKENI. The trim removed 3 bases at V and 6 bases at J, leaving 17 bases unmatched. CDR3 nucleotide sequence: TGTGCCAGCTCACCGGCGCGGGTGACCGCCAGGGAGGGCGAGCAGTACTTC. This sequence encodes CASSPARVTAREGEQYF.

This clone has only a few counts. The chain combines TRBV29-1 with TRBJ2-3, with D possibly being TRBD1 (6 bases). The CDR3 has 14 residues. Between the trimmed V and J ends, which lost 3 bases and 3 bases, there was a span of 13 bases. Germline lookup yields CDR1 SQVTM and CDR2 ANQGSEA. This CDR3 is CSVDDRPGTDTQYF. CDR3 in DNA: TGCAGCGTTGACGACAGGCCGGGAACAGATACGCAGTATTTT.

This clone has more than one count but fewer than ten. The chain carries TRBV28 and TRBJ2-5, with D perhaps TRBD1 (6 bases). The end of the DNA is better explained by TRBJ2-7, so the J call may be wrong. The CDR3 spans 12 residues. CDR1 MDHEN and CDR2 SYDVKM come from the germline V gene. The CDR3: CASSWDIYEQYF. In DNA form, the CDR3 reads TGTGCCAGCAGTTGGGACATCTACGAGCAGTACTTC.

CDR3 DNA sequence: TGTGCCAGCAGCGCGGGGGGACAGGCCTACGAGCAGTACTTC. This sequence encodes CASSAGGQAYEQYF. This chain links TRBV9 with TRBJ2-7; TRBD1 might be the D (8 bases). This CDR3 region has 14 residues. Germline V lookup: CDR1 SGDLS, CDR2 YYNGEE. The ends were cut back, 3 bases at V and 2 bases at J, with 12 bases in the middle.

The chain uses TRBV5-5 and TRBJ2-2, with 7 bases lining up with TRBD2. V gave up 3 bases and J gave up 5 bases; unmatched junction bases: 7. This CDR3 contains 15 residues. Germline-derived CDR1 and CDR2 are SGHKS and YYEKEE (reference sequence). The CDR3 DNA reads TGTGCCAGCAGCTCGCGGGACTATCCAACCGGGGAGCTGTTTTTT. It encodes CASSSRDYPTGELFF.

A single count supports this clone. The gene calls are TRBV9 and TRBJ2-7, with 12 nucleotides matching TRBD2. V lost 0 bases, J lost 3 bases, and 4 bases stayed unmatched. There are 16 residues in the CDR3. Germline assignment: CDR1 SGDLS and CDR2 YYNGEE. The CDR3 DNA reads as TGTGCCAGCAGCGTAGTTGAGACTAGCGGGAGCTACGAGCAGTACTTC. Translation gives CASSVVETSGSYEQYF.

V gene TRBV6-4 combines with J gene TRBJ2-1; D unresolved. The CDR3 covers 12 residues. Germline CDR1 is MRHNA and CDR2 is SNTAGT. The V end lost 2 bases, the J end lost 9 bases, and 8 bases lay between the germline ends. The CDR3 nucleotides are TGTGCCAGCAGTGACCTGGCAGGTGAGCAGTTCTTC. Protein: CASSDLAGEQFF.

For the CDR3, the DNA is TGTGCCAGCTCGCCGACACAGAAGACATCCTACGAGCAGTACTTC. Translating gives CASSPTQKTSYEQYF. The J gene is TRBJ2-7, the V gene TRBV18; D unresolved. From germline, CDR1 is KGHSH and CDR2 LQKENI. The CDR3 contains 15 residues. The ends were cut back, 6 bases at V and 1 base at J, with 16 bases in the middle.

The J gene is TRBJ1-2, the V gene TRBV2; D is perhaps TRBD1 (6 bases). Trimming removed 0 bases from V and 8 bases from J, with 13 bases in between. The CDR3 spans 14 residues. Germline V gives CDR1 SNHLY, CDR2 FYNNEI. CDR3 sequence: CASSEARAGDGYTF. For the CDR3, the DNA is TGTGCCAGCAGTGAAGCGCGGGCAGGGGACGGCTACACCTTC.

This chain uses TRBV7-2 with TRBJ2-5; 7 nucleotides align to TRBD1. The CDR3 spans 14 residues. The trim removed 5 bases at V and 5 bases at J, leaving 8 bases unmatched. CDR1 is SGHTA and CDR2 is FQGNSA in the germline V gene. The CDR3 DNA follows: TGTGCCAGCAGCCGACAGGGTCGCGTTGAGACCCAGTACTTC. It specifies CASSRQGRVETQYF.

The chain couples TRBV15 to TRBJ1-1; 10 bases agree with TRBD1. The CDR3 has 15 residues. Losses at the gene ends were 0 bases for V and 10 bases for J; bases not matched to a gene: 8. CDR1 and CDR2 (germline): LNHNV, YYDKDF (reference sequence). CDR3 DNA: TGTGCCACCAGCAGAGATTTAGACAGGGGGCGCGGAGCTTTCTTT. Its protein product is CATSRDLDRGRGAFF.

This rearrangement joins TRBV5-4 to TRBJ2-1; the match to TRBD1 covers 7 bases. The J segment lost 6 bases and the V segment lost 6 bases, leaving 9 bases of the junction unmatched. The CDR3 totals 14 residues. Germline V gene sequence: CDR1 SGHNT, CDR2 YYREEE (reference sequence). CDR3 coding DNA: TGTGCCAGCAAAACGACAGGGACCTTCAATGAGCAGTTCTTC. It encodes CASKTTGTFNEQFF.

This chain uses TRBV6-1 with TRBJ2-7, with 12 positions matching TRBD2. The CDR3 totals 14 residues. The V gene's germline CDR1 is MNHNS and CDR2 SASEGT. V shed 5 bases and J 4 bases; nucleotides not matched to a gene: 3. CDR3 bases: TGTGCCAGCAGTTGGACTAGCGGGAATTACGAGCAGTACTTC. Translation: CASSWTSGNYEQYF.

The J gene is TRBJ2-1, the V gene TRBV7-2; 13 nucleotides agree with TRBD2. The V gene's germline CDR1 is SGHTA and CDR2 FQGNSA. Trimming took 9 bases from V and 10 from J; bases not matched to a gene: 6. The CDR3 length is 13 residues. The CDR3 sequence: CASRPGLAGEQFF. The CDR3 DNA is TGTGCCAGTAGACCGGGACTAGCGGGGGAGCAGTTCTTC.

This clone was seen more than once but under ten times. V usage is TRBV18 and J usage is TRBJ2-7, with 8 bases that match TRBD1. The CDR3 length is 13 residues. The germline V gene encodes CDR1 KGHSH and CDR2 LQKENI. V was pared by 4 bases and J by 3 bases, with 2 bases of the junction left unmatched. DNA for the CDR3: TGTGCCAGCTCACGGGGACAGGACTACGAGCAGTACTTC. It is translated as CASSRGQDYEQYF.

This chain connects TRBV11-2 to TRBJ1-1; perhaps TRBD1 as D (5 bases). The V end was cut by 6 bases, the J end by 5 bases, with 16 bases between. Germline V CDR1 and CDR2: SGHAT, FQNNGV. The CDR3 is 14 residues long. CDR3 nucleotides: TGTGCCAGCAGTGCCGCGGCAGGGCTTACTGAAGCTTTCTTT. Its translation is CASSAAAGLTEAFF.

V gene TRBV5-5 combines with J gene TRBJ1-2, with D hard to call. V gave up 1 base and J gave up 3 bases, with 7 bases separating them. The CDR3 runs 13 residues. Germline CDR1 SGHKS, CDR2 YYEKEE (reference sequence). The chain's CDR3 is CASSLYGDYGYTF. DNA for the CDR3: TGTGCCAGCAGCTTGTACGGGGACTATGGCTACACCTTC.

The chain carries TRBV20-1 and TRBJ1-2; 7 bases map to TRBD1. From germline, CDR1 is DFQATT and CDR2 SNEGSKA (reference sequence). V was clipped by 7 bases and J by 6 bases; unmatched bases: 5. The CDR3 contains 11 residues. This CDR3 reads CSVGGLDGYTF. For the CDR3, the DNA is TGCAGTGTAGGGGGCCTAGATGGCTACACCTTC.